The clone carrying this TCR beta chain has more than one count but fewer than ten. The CDR3 spans 13 residues. Germline V gene data show CDR1 as MRHNA and CDR2 as SNTAGT. The V gene end was trimmed by 2 bases and the J gene end by 12 bases; junction bases not matched to a gene: 6. This specimen comes from a study of cytotoxic CD8 clonotypes in ibrutinib-treated CLL. Overall study context: Average yields of approximately 230,000 productive templates and 94,082 productive rearrangements characterized the samples.

Sequencing was performed with immunoSEQ multiplex PCR; in TCRdb, only in-frame clones are kept and a portion is missing. The sample includes approximately 340,000 clones, 67% seen only once; the top ten take around 6.5%. This chain uses TRBV6-4 with TRBJ2-1; the match to TRBD1 covers 8 bases. The input for sequencing was PBMCs, taken after 36 months of ibrutinib treatment. This clonotype originated in a human donor with chronic lymphocytic leukemia. CDR3 residues: CASSDNGQGRQFF. CDR3 coding DNA: TGTGCCAGCAGTGACAACGGACAGGGAAGGCAGTTCTTC.